One T cell receptor beta chain is described in this entry. Its antigen remains unidentified. CDR3 size: 13 residues. V lost 3 bases, J lost 1 base, and 7 bases lay in between. Germline V gene lookup returns CDR1 SGHRS and CDR2 YFSETQ. The data belong to a study of Ad26.COV2.S vaccination and SARS-CoV-2 variants. Study-wide points: Responses of T cells in total may have been underestimated by the TCR breadth and depth analyses. Those who received the vaccine showed greater spike-specific TCR breadth than those given placebo.

Data came from immunoSEQ multiplex PCR; TCRdb stores just in-frame clones and leaves some out. The table lists roughly 380,000 clones, roughly 90% of them singletons. Treatment defined: roughly 20 received Ad26.COV2.S at low or high dose, single or two shots; 5 received placebo; per-sample allocation not given. At day 63 after the first vaccine or placebo injection, samples were drawn. This clonotype originated in a person aged 18 to 59 who received the Ad26.COV2.S COVID-19 vaccine or a placebo. The sequences come from peripheral blood, collected in a trial of Ad26.COV2.S vaccine versus placebo. The chain has TRBV5-1 and TRBJ1-1; tentatively, D is TRBD1 (6 bases). The CDR3 nucleotides are TGCGCCAGCAGCTCGGGACAGAACACTGAAGCTTTCTTT. Protein: CASSSGQNTEAFF.